This T cell receptor (beta chain) was identified during a study of beta chain features in type 1 diabetes (dated by TCRdb to 2017 to 2018). The study in broad terms: Mean age, gender distribution, total cell number and subset yield were not different between patients and healthy donors. A total of some 110 million sorted cells were examined across all samples, and the number of cells per subset was strongly correlated with RNA yield. The study compared TCRB repertoires of sorted circulating CD4+ T cell subsets between recently diagnosed type 1 diabetes patients and matched healthy donors. Naive and central memory subsets were obtained from all 30 or so donors, but regulatory and stem cell-like memory subsets were isolated from only 8 patients and 8 healthy donors. Paper-wide results and their limitations: Shorter templates might be favored by PCR, yet because patient and control samples were amplified and corrected together, any such skew would affect both groups equally. A moderate but significant shortening of TCRB CDR3 length was observed in type 1 diabetes patients in all four CD4+ subsets. Because cDNA rather than genomic DNA was sequenced, highly expressing activated cells could have been over-represented, although no difference in activation and CD3 levels was found between groups. At VDJ recombination sites, patients with type 1 diabetes made fewer insertions and deleted more nucleotides, a pattern implying thymic rearrangement abnormalities. Because small numbers of individuals were included in the HLA sub-analyses, any influence of HLA type on TCRB rearrangement was left unresolved. Naive, central memory and regulatory TCRB repertoires appeared more similar among patients than among healthy donors.

The entire isolated RNA was reverse transcribed using the High Capacity cDNA Reverse Transcription Kit, and thus expressed TCRB transcripts were sequenced. Deep immunoSEQ sequencing was applied to naive, central memory and regulatory T cell samples, giving an average of about 3.6 million total reads per sample. After sorted cells were lysed in RLT buffer, RNA was extracted with DNase-treated RNeasy Micro or Mini kits, with the choice depending on cell number. To prevent cross-contamination, every cell subset was processed on its own, while patient and healthy donor samples were processed together. The immunoSEQ multiplex PCR was used to amplify TCRB sequences from cDNA, yielding 87-bp fragments that span the CDR3 region. Amplicons were sequenced on the Illumina HiSeq platform. The authors' pipeline ran thus. Synthetic template baselines were used to correct PCR bias computationally, reads within Hamming distance 2 were collapsed together, and singletons that could not be merged were discarded. Reads were aligned against IMGT so that V, D and J genes, CDR3 length and insertions or deletions at six rearrangement sites could be assigned. Clonotype counts were normalized to sorted cell number within each subset before computing true diversity and Gini coefficients with the tcR R package. The overlap coefficient, calculated on TCRB nucleotide sequences, was used to measure repertoire sharing. Not all clones reach the TCRdb copy of this immuneACCESS table, which keeps in-frame sequences only. Checked studies attribute under half of the gap to unresolved V genes and leave the rest unexplained. V, J and clone size were drawn from that table, and D and trimming were deduced from the DNA. This sample is represented by roughly 170,000 clones; roughly an eighth of them were singletons. 0.62% of the sample is in the top ten clones.

Each donor gave one peripheral blood draw, averaging approximately 0.12 L, which was collected into heparinised tubes. A BD FACSAria II was used to sort naive, central memory, regulatory and stem cell-like memory CD4+ T cells with a panel that included CD45RO, CCR7, CD25, CD127, CD95 and CD27. A purity above 98% was achieved for all sorted populations. PBMCs were isolated right away by Lymphoprep density gradient centrifugation and were stained directly, without culture. To minimize batch effects, samples were stained and sorted in pairs, one healthy donor with one patient per experiment. From V the trimming removes 6 bases and from J it removes 4 bases, while the gene matches leave 3 bases of the junction unaccounted for. According to the germline V gene, CDR1 reads MNHEY and CDR2 reads SVGAGI. CDR3 length: 13 amino acids, cysteine to phenylalanine. Of all the DNA, just the CDR3 is kept, 39 bases in frame from base 1.

For this clone: Its binding antigen is unknown. No much larger clone is present one base from it, and per-base qualities are unavailable.

The receptor's source is a woman younger than 35 in good health. The rearranged chain carries TRBV6-5 and TRBJ2-5; 9 central nucleotides agree with TRBD1. Sequencing input: central memory CD4+ T cells from blood. The nucleotides read TGTGCCAGCAGCGGGACAGGGCGAGAGACCCAGTACTTC. The translation is CASSGTGRETQYF.